These 8 T cell receptor beta chains came from one sample sequenced in a study of T cells after yellow fever vaccination. MiXCR, applied by TCRdb to the 5' RACE reads, yields one record per CDR3 protein. The top ten hold 15% to 20% of the sample, which has some 400,000 distinct CDR3 sequences, approximately 18% seen once. The source material was PBMCs, sampled before the yellow fever booster vaccination. These receptors all come from a man between 18 and 35 years old who received the YFV17D yellow fever vaccine.

This clonotype was seen at least ten times. The chain carries TRBV20-1 and TRBJ2-1; 9 nucleotides match TRBD1. V shed 6 bases and J 4 bases; nucleotides not matched to a gene: 7. The CDR3 runs 14 residues. Germline CDR1 reads DFQATT; CDR2 reads SNEGSKA (reference sequence). In DNA form, the CDR3 reads TGCAGTGCCACCCGACAGGGGGTGTACAATGAGCAGTTCTTC. Protein: CSATRQGVYNEQFF.

This clonotype was counted a few times. The chain recombines TRBV6-6 with TRBJ2-3; maybe TRBD1 (5 bases). The V gene lost 0 bases and the J gene lost 2 bases, with 9 bases spanning the gap. The V gene's germline CDR1 is MNHNY and CDR2 SVGAGI (reference sequence). This CDR3 has 15 amino acids. The CDR3 sequence: CASSYSRQSTDTQYF. For the CDR3, the DNA is TGTGCCAGCAGTTACTCGCGACAGTCCACAGATACGCAGTATTTT.

V and J are TRBV10-3 and TRBJ2-3; D gene ambiguous. The V end lost 3 bases, the J end lost 1 base, and 8 bases lay between the germline ends. The CDR3 is 14 amino acids. Germline lookup yields CDR1 ENHRY and CDR2 SYGVKD. The CDR3 sequence: CAISEQRRTDTQYF. The CDR3 region has the DNA TGTGCCATCAGTGAACAGCGACGCACAGATACGCAGTATTTT.

This clonotype appeared a few times. The chain joins TRBV6-5 to TRBJ1-1, with D uncertain. The CDR3 runs 14 residues. Between the trimmed V and J ends, which lost 0 bases and 4 bases, there was a span of 9 bases. In germline, CDR1 is MNHEY, CDR2 SVGAGI. Written as DNA, the CDR3 is TGTGCCAGCAGTTACTCCACAGTTCGCACTGAAGCTTTCTTT. Translating gives CASSYSTVRTEAFF.

The chain carries TRBV7-9 and TRBJ2-3; 11 positions agree with TRBD2. The CDR3 loop spans 17 amino acids. CDR1 SEHNR and CDR2 FQNEAQ come from the germline V gene (reference sequence). The J segment lost 0 bases and the V segment lost 6 bases, leaving 8 bases of the junction unmatched. The CDR3 region is CASSSLAGGTSTDTQYF. CDR3 sequence (DNA): TGTGCCAGCAGTTCCCTAGCGGGGGGTACTAGCACAGATACGCAGTATTTT.

The J gene is TRBJ2-3, the V gene TRBV19; D call uncertain. V lost 1 base and J lost 1, with 9 bases in between. This CDR3 spans 15 amino acids. Looked up from germline, CDR1 is LNHDA and CDR2 is SQIVND (reference sequence). The CDR3 sequence: CASSIAGSRTDTQYF. CDR3 nucleotide sequence: TGTGCCAGTAGTATAGCGGGCAGTCGCACAGATACGCAGTATTTT.

J is TRBJ2-7 and V is TRBV6-5; D ambiguous. Trimming took off 5 bases at V and 8 bases at J, with 16 bases between the two ends. The CDR3 is 13 amino acids. Germline V gives CDR1 MNHEY, CDR2 SVGAGI. The CDR3 here is CASSLQSYGKQYF. The CDR3 bases are TGTGCCAGCAGTCTCCAATCGTATGGGAAGCAGTACTTC.

The rearrangement joins TRBV20-1 to TRBJ1-1; D is ambiguous. The CDR3 runs 13 residues. Germline V gene sequence: CDR1 DFQATT, CDR2 SNEGSKA (reference sequence). V lost 6 bases, J lost 7 bases, and 18 bases lay in between. The CDR3 DNA follows: TGCAGTGCGCGAAAAGGTGAGGGCAGTGAAGCTTTCTTT. Translation gives CSARKGEGSEAFF.